This passage covers 32 T cell receptor beta chains from one sample sequenced in a study of blood T cell repertoires in COVID-19. Sequencing was performed with immunoSEQ multiplex PCR; in TCRdb, only in-frame clones are kept and a portion is missing. The table has roughly 250,000 clones, around 90% seen once. The sequenced sample was peripheral blood. The receptor source for this set is a young man with COVID-19, enrolled during active disease.

This clone occurred a few times. As DNA, the CDR3 is TGTGCCAGCAGTACTGGGACAGAACTATCAAACACTGAAGCTTTCTTT. As protein: CASSTGTELSNTEAFF. The chain recombines TRBV9 with TRBJ1-1; 7 nucleotides agree with TRBD1. The CDR3 totals 16 residues. In germline, CDR1 is SGDLS, CDR2 YYNGEE. The junction had 12 bases not matched to a gene; V was cut back by 5 bases and J by 2 bases.

The chain employs TRBV10-1 and TRBJ1-6; 10 bases align to TRBD1. V shed 4 bases, J shed 5 bases, and the junction held 5 bases outside the gene matches. The CDR3 consists of 16 residues. The germline CDR1 and CDR2 sequences are WNHNN and SYGVQD (reference sequence). CDR3 nucleotide sequence: TGCGCCAGCAGTGCCCATGGACAGGGGGATAATTCACCCCTCCACTTT. It specifies CASSAHGQGDNSPLHF.

V and J are TRBV24-1 and TRBJ2-1; 11 bases agree with TRBD1. The CDR3 contains 15 residues. Trimming cost V 5 bases and J 4 bases; bases outside gene matches: 3. CDR1 and CDR2 from the germline V gene are KGHDR and SFDVKD. The CDR3 here is CATSVGQGAYNEQFF. The CDR3 DNA is TGTGCCACCAGTGTCGGACAGGGGGCGTACAATGAGCAGTTCTTC.

The rearrangement uses TRBV5-6 and TRBJ1-4; unclear D gene. The V gene lost 5 bases and the J gene lost 7 bases, with 12 bases spanning the gap. This CDR3 is built from 13 residues. Germline V gene data show CDR1 as SGHDT and CDR2 as YYEEEE. CDR3: CASSSLGSEKLFF. The CDR3 DNA reads as TGTGCCAGCAGTTCCCTGGGCAGTGAAAAACTGTTTTTT. The full variable domain, rest sourced from reference TRBV5-6 and TRBJ1-4, is DAGVTQSPTHLIKTRGQQVTLRCSPKSGHDTVSWYQQALGQGPQFIFQYYEEEERQRGNFPDRFSGHQFPNYSSELNVNALLLGDSALYLCASSSLGSEKLFFGSGTQLSVL.

This clone appeared once. The gene calls are TRBV5-6 and TRBJ1-5; D remains unclear. Trimming cost V 1 base and J 5 bases, with 16 bases left between them. This CDR3 is 16 amino acids long. CDR1 and CDR2 from the germline V gene are SGHDT and YYEEEE. The DNA of the CDR3 is TGTGCCAGCAGCTTGTTAGGCAAAACCGGGGATCAGCCCCAGCATTTT. The encoded protein is CASSLLGKTGDQPQHF.

V and J are TRBV20-1 and TRBJ2-7, with D perhaps TRBD1 (5 bases). V shed 4 bases and J shed 6 bases, with 10 bases lying between them. Germline CDR1 is DFQATT and CDR2 is SNEGSKA (reference sequence). The CDR3 runs to 11 residues. CDR3 coding DNA: TGCAGTGCTAAAAAAGGGGTCGAGCAGTACTTC. Amino acid sequence: CSAKKGVEQYF.

The chain links TRBV2 to TRBJ1-1; a weak D match, TRBD1 (5 bases). Germline CDR1 reads SNHLY; CDR2 reads FYNNEI. There are 13 residues in the CDR3. The germline V and J ends were trimmed by 6 bases and 6 bases, with 14 bases remaining between them. The CDR3 region is CASREGPGAEAFF. In DNA, the CDR3 is TGTGCCAGCAGAGAGGGCCCGGGGGCTGAAGCTTTCTTT.

V is TRBV7-9 and J is TRBJ2-5; weak D call: TRBD2 (6 bases). The CDR3 extends over 16 amino acids. Germline CDR1 SEHNR, CDR2 FQNEAQ (reference sequence). V was cut by 1 base and J by 5 bases, with 17 bases left in between. The CDR3 here is CASSLDGSAGRETQYF. The DNA of the CDR3 is TGTGCCAGCAGCTTAGATGGTTCCGCGGGGCGGGAGACCCAGTACTTC.

The chain couples TRBV3-1 (or the pseudogene TRBV3-2) to TRBJ2-7, with 8 nucleotides matching TRBD1. Germline V gene data show CDR1 as LGHDT and CDR2 as YNNKEL (reference sequence). The CDR3 spans 16 residues. J gave up 2 bases and V 2 bases, and 8 bases lay outside the gene matches. CDR3 coding DNA: TGTGCCAGCAGCCAACGTAGAGGGGGACAGGCCTACGAGCAGTACTTC. It codes for CASSQRRGGQAYEQYF.

The chain recombines TRBV19 with TRBJ1-1; 7 bases fit TRBD1. The length of the CDR3 is 16 residues. In germline, CDR1 is LNHDA, CDR2 SQIVND (reference sequence). The ends lost 3 bases at V and 3 bases at J; junction bases unmatched: 10. CDR3 bases: TGTGCCAGTAGTATTTTTACGGCGGGACAGTACACTGAAGCTTTCTTT. This translates into CASSIFTAGQYTEAFF.

V is TRBV19 and J is TRBJ2-5; no reliable D call. The CDR3 sequence is 14 residues long. CDR1 and CDR2 from the germline V gene are LNHDA and SQIVND (reference sequence). Trimming removed 3 bases from V and 2 bases from J, with 10 bases in between. CDR3 bases: TGTGCCAGTAGTATCTATGGGCGACAAGAGACCCAGTACTTC. It translates to CASSIYGRQETQYF. The whole variable domain, remainder taken from reference TRBV19 and TRBJ2-5, is DGGITQSPKYLFRKEGQNVTLSCEQNLNHDAMYWYRQDPGQGLRLIYYSQIVNDFQKGDIAEGYSVSREKKESFPLTVTSAQKNPTAFYLCASSIYGRQETQYFGPGTRLLVL.

V is TRBV20-1 and J is TRBJ1-2, with D maybe TRBD1 (5 bases). CDR1 is DFQATT and CDR2 is SNEGSKA in the germline V gene (reference sequence). Trimming took 3 bases from V and 8 from J, leaving 10 bases between them. This CDR3 contains 11 residues. CDR3 amino acids: CSARDILGYTF. CDR3 coding DNA: TGCAGTGCTAGGGACATCTTAGGCTACACCTTC.

J is TRBJ2-1 and V is TRBV4-1; 7 bases match TRBD2. The trim removed 8 bases at V and 3 bases at J, leaving 13 bases unmatched. The CDR3 contains 16 residues. Looked up from germline, CDR1 is MGHRA and CDR2 is YSYEKL. In DNA, the CDR3 is TGCGCCAGCCGCGACCTCGGCCGGGGGGACTACAATGAGCAGTTCTTC. This codes for CASRDLGRGDYNEQFF.

This chain uses TRBV4-1 with TRBJ2-7; D is uncertain. There are 13 residues in the CDR3. Germline lookup yields CDR1 MGHRA and CDR2 YSYEKL. Deletions cut 1 base from V and 3 bases from J, with 7 bases between. The CDR3 DNA sequence: TGCGCCAGCAGCCAAGCTTTGTTCTACGAGCAGTACTTC. Translation gives CASSQALFYEQYF.

This clone was counted once. The rearrangement joins TRBV30 to TRBJ1-6; a possible D gene is TRBD1 (5 bases). V lost 2 bases and J 8 bases, leaving 16 bases between the germline ends. Germline V gene lookup returns CDR1 GTSNPN and CDR2 SVGIG (reference sequence). The CDR3 is made up of 15 amino acids. The CDR3 region has the DNA TGTGCCTGGAGTCCCCCGCCGGGGGTTGATTCACCCCTCCACTTT. Protein product: CAWSPPPGVDSPLHF. The full variable domain, in which reference TRBV30 and TRBJ1-6 provide the parts outside the CDR3, is SQTIHQWPATLVQPVGSPLSLECTVEGTSNPNLYWYRQAAGRGLQLLFYSVGIGQISSEVPQNLSASRPQDRQFILSSKKLLLSDSGFYLCAWSPPPGVDSPLHFGNGTRLTVT.

The chain uses TRBV5-1 and TRBJ1-4, with 7 bases matching TRBD1. Germline V lookup: CDR1 SGHRS, CDR2 YFSETQ. The CDR3 contains 14 residues. Trimming removed 7 bases from V and 4 bases from J; junction bases left unmatched: 7. The CDR3 region has the DNA TGCGCCAGCCACCCCGGACAGGTTAATGAAAAACTGTTTTTT. Its translation: CASHPGQVNEKLFF.

This chain links TRBV6-2 or TRBV6-3 with TRBJ2-3; TRBD1 matches at 7 bases. Trimming took 5 bases from V and 4 from J; bases not matched to a gene: 6. The CDR3 contains 14 residues. Germline V CDR1 and CDR2: MNHEY, SVGEGT. The CDR3 is CASSATGAPDTQYF. The CDR3 DNA reads TGTGCCAGCAGTGCCACAGGGGCCCCAGATACGCAGTATTTT.

The chain joins TRBV4-1 to TRBJ2-3; D is perhaps TRBD1 (6 bases). Germline V gives CDR1 MGHRA, CDR2 YSYEKL. V dropped 0 bases and J dropped 6 bases, with 13 bases sitting between them. The CDR3 spans 15 residues. The CDR3, as DNA: TGCGCCAGCAGCCAAGAGCTCCGAGGGGGTGATACGCAGTATTTT. Translation: CASSQELRGGDTQYF.

This clone appeared a single time. CDR3 DNA sequence: TGTGCCAGCAGCCCCCCGGGACAGCCCTATGGCTACACCTTC. Its translation: CASSPPGQPYGYTF. The chain links TRBV11-1 to TRBJ1-2; 7 positions agree with TRBD1. Germline V gene lookup returns CDR1 SGHAT and CDR2 FQDESV (reference sequence). J was trimmed by 4 bases and V by 5 bases; bases with no gene match: 7. The CDR3 has 14 amino acids.

This chain joins TRBV6-5 and TRBJ1-3; D gene ambiguous. CDR3 length: 14 amino acids. V gave up 6 bases and J gave up 0 bases, with 9 bases separating them. CDR1 and CDR2 (germline): MNHEY, SVGAGI. CDR3 DNA: TGTGCCAGCAGCAACTCGAACTCTGGAAACACCATATATTTT. It encodes CASSNSNSGNTIYF.

The chain employs TRBV29-1 and TRBJ2-3, with TRBD2 identical over 12 bases. The germline gives CDR1 SQVTM, CDR2 ANQGSEA. V dropped 7 bases and J dropped 2; count of bases not matched to a gene: 7. The CDR3 sequence is 15 residues long. CDR3 amino acids: CSGRLAGVITDTQYF. In DNA, the CDR3 is TGCAGCGGCCGACTAGCGGGGGTGATCACAGATACGCAGTATTTT.

The chain uses TRBV6-6 and TRBJ1-5; D might be TRBD1 (5 bases). The ends were cut back, 5 bases at V and 6 bases at J, with 11 bases in the middle. The CDR3 is 13 residues long. Germline values: CDR1 MNHNY, CDR2 SVGAGI (reference sequence). CDR3 amino acids: CASSADGGQPQHF. CDR3 nucleotides: TGTGCCAGCAGTGCCGACGGGGGTCAGCCCCAGCATTTT.

The chain carries TRBV4-1 and TRBJ2-5; TRBD2 is a possible D gene (6 bases). CDR1 is MGHRA and CDR2 is YSYEKL in the germline V gene. The CDR3 contains 14 residues. V lost 1 base to trimming and J lost 2 bases, with 8 bases between them. The CDR3 region is CASSQGTTQETQYF. The CDR3 bases are TGCGCCAGCAGCCAAGGGACTACTCAAGAGACCCAGTACTTC.

The CDR3 spells CASSDFISEQFF. In nucleotides, the CDR3 is TGCGCCAGCAGTGACTTTATTAGTGAGCAGTTCTTC. This chain connects TRBV10-2 to TRBJ2-1; D not resolved. Germline V gene sequence: CDR1 WSHSY, CDR2 SAAADI. V was clipped by 3 bases and J by 9 bases, with 9 bases between them. The CDR3 sequence is 12 residues long.

This clone was recorded once. The chain joins TRBV7-9 to TRBJ1-1; 8 nucleotides line up with TRBD1. Germline V gene data show CDR1 as SEHNR and CDR2 as FQNEAQ (reference sequence). The CDR3 sequence is 12 residues long. V shed 5 bases, J shed 7 bases, and the junction held 3 bases outside the gene matches. The CDR3 reads CASSRTGNEAFF. CDR3 DNA sequence: TGTGCCAGCAGCCGGACAGGGAATGAAGCTTTCTTT.

The rearrangement joins TRBV7-2 to TRBJ2-3; 10 nucleotides line up with TRBD2. Germline assignment: CDR1 SGHTA and CDR2 FQGNSA. V lost 2 bases to trimming and J lost 4 bases; unmatched junction nucleotides: 3. The CDR3 spans 15 residues. This CDR3 reads CASSLLAGAADTQYF. In DNA, the CDR3 is TGTGCCAGCAGCTTACTAGCGGGGGCGGCAGATACGCAGTATTTT.

The chain employs TRBV19 and TRBJ1-1, with 8 bases matching TRBD1. CDR1 is LNHDA and CDR2 is SQIVND in the germline V gene (reference sequence). The V and J ends lost 8 bases and 4 bases, in that order; junction bases with no gene match: 0. This CDR3 spans 11 amino acids. CDR3 region: CASDRGTEAFF. Here the CDR3 DNA reads TGTGCCAGTGACAGGGGCACTGAAGCTTTCTTT.

This chain joins TRBV6-5 and TRBJ2-3, with TRBD1 as a possible D gene (6 bases). Germline V gives CDR1 MNHEY, CDR2 SVGAGI. The CDR3 loop spans 14 amino acids. V lost 10 bases and J 6 bases, leaving 20 bases between the germline ends. CDR3 sequence (DNA): TGTGCCACCACGCGGGCAGGGGACGAGGATACGCAGTATTTT. Translating it yields CATTRAGDEDTQYF.

This chain links TRBV3-1 (or the pseudogene TRBV3-2) with TRBJ1-1; the match to TRBD1 covers 10 bases. Per the germline V gene, CDR1 is LGHDT and CDR2 is YNNKEL (reference sequence). Trimming at V came to 6 bases and at J to 11 bases, leaving 12 bases not matched to a gene. The CDR3 consists of 14 residues. CDR3 protein: CASSPTRQGATAFF. The CDR3, as DNA: TGTGCCAGCAGTCCCACGAGACAGGGGGCTACGGCTTTCTTT.

This clone was seen once. The chain joins TRBV19 to TRBJ1-1; TRBD1 matches at 7 bases. The CDR3 loop spans 14 amino acids. CDR1 is LNHDA and CDR2 is SQIVND in the germline V gene (reference sequence). With 3 bases clipped from V and 1 base from J, the junction kept 2 bases outside the gene matches. The CDR3 bases are TGTGCCAGTAGTATCCGGACAGGGAACACTGAAGCTTTCTTT. Protein product: CASSIRTGNTEAFF.

The CDR3 DNA reads as TGTGCCAGCAGCCCAAGGGACAGGGTAACCTACGAGCAGTACTTC. This encodes CASSPRDRVTYEQYF. The chain joins TRBV7-9 to TRBJ2-7; 9 bases fit TRBD1. The germline V gene encodes CDR1 SEHNR and CDR2 FQNEAQ (reference sequence). CDR3 length: 15 amino acids. V was pared by 5 bases and J by 2 bases, with 7 bases of the junction left unmatched.

This clone has a single count. The V gene is TRBV7-2, the J gene TRBJ1-5, with D perhaps TRBD1 (6 bases). The CDR3 runs to 16 residues. The germline V gene encodes CDR1 SGHTA and CDR2 FQGNSA. Trimming took 1 base from V and 0 from J, leaving 10 bases between them. The CDR3 sequence is CASSLGRGGSNQPQHF. In DNA form, the CDR3 reads TGTGCCAGCAGCTTAGGGAGAGGGGGTAGCAATCAGCCCCAGCATTTT.